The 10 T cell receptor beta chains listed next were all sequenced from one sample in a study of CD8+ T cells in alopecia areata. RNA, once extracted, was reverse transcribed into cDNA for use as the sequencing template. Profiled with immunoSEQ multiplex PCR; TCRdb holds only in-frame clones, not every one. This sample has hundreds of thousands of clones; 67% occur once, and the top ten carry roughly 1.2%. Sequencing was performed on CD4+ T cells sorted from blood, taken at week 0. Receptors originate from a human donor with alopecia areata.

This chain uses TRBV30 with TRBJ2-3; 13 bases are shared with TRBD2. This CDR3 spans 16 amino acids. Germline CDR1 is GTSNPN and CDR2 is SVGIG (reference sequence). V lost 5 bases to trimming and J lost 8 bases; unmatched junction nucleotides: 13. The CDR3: CAWETRTSGGLGTQYF. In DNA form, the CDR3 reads TGTGCCTGGGAAACCCGGACTAGCGGGGGTTTGGGTACGCAGTATTTT.

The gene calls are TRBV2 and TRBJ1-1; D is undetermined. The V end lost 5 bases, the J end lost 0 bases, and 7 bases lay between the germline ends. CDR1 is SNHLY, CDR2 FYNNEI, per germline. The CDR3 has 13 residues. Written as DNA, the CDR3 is TGTGCCAGCAGTCCCCGACTGAACACTGAAGCTTTCTTT. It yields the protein CASSPRLNTEAFF.

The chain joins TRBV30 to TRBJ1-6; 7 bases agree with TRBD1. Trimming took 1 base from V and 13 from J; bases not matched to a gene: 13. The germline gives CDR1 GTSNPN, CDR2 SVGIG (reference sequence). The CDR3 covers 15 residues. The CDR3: CAWSGGQVLKIPLHF. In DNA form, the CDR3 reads TGTGCCTGGAGTGGAGGACAGGTCCTTAAGATCCCCCTCCACTTT.

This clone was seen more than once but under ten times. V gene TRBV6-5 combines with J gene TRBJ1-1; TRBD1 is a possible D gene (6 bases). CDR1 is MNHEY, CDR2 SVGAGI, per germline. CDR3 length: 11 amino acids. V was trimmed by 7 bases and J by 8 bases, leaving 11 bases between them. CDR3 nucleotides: TGTGCCAGCACCAAGAGGGGGGAAGCTTTCTTT. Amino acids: CASTKRGEAFF.

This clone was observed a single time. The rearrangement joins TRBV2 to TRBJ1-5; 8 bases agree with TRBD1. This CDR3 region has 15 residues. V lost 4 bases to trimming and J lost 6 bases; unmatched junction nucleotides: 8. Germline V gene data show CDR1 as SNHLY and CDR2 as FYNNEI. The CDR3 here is CASSGGGTGFQPQHF. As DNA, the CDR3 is TGTGCCAGCAGTGGCGGGGGGACAGGCTTTCAGCCCCAGCATTTT.

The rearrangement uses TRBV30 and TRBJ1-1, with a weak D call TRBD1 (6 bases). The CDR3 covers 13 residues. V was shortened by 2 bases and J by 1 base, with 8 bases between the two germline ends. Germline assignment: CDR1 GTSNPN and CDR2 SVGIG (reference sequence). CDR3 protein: CAWSTGTNTEAFF. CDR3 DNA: TGTGCCTGGAGTACAGGGACGAACACTGAAGCTTTCTTT.

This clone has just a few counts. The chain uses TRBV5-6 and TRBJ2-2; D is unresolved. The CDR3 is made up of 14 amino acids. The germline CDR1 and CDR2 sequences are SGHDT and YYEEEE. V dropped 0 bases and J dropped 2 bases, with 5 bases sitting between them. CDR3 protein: CASSLGRNTGELFF. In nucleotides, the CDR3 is TGTGCCAGCAGCTTGGGACGAAACACCGGGGAGCTGTTTTTT.

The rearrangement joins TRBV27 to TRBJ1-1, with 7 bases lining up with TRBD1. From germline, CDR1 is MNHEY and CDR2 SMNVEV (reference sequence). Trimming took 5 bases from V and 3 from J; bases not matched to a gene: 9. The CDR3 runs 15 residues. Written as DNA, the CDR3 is TGTGCCAGCAGTCCCCAGGGGGGGCTGTACACTGAAGCTTTCTTT. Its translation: CASSPQGGLYTEAFF.

CDR3 amino acids: CSGDREYNEQFF. CDR3 bases: TGCAGCGGGGACAGGGAATACAATGAGCAGTTCTTC. The chain couples TRBV29-1 to TRBJ2-1, with 9 bases matching TRBD1. Germline lookup yields CDR1 SQVTM and CDR2 ANQGSEA. This CDR3 is built from 12 residues. J lost 4 bases, V lost 7 bases, and 2 bases had no gene match.

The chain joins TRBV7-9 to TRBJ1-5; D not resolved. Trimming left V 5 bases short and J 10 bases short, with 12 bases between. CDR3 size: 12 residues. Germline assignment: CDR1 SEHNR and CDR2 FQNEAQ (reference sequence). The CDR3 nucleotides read TGTGCCAGCAGCACGGACTCAGGTCCCCAGCATTTT. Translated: CASSTDSGPQHF.